The rows below give T cell receptor beta chains drawn from one sample of a study of T cells in Graves' hyperthyroidism and ophthalmopathy. MiXCR, run by TCRdb on the multiplex PCR reads, gives a single entry per CDR3 protein. This table holds 600,000 to 650,000 distinct CDR3 sequences, about a sixth found once. Sequencing was performed on blood. These TCRs come from a woman in her thirties with Graves' hyperthyroidism. The CDR3 runs from the conserved cysteine through the conserved F or W.

length	V	J	CDR3
16	TRBV7-9	TRBJ2-3	CASSMTSGRRADTQYF
17	TRBV6-1	TRBJ2-3	CASSDPRTSGNTDTQYF
14	TRBV30	TRBJ1-4	CACPSGATNEKLFF
12	TRBV7-2	TRBJ2-3	CASSFSSDTQYF
15	TRBV16	TRBJ1-1	CASSQYRVPNTEAFF
15	TRBV7-8	TRBJ2-3	CATTNLAGGADTQYF
12	TRBV7-3	TRBJ2-2	CASGGIYGELFF
15	TRBV18	TRBJ2-7	CASSPAGRNTYEQYF
16	TRBV28	TRBJ2-5	CASSFPGLAGQETQYF
16	TRBV11-2	TRBJ2-7	CASSLDQRTAVYEQYF
16	TRBV7-2	TRBJ2-6	CASSFRGGPGANVLTF
13	TRBV7-8	TRBJ1-5	CASSLEPGGTQHF
17	TRBV5-1	TRBJ2-3	CASSVETGGGSTDTQYF
16	TRBV11-2	TRBJ2-5	CASSLGAGGPQETQYF
15	TRBV28	TRBJ2-1	CALTPLAGSYNEQFF
18	TRBV11-2	TRBJ2-7	CASSLVSPPGASRYEQYF
15	TRBV7-9	TRBJ2-2	CASSLNRDLTGELFF
15	TRBV14	TRBJ2-7	CASSPPGEISYEQYF
13	TRBV6-1	TRBJ2-7	CASRQGGVYEQYF
15	TRBV20-1	TRBJ2-7	CSARDRGQGSYEQYF
14	TRBV30	TRBJ2-5	CARRDGGVRGTQYF
13	TRBV11-2	TRBJ2-2	CASSFRPRGELFF
15	TRBV9	TRBJ1-1	CASSVEPGGNTEAFF
15	TRBV18	TRBJ1-1	CASSPGLTANTEAFF
12	TRBV30	TRBJ1-6	CACDRDNSPLHF
14	TRBV9	TRBJ2-7	CASSVEWSSYEQYF
14	TRBV7-9	TRBJ2-1	CASSSTSRVNEQFF
16	TRBV9	TRBJ2-1	CASSPTGVGIYNEQFF
12	TRBV7-3	TRBJ1-1	CASSSKNTEAFF
15	TRBV19	TRBJ2-1	CASSAAGTDVNEQFF
15	TRBV28	TRBJ2-7	CASRSSLAGAEEQYF
13	TRBV11-2	TRBJ2-7	CASSPGRVGEQYF
12	TRBV5-1	TRBJ2-1	CASSKDLSEQFF
13	TRBV12-3/TRBV12-4	TRBJ2-3	CASRISGGDTQYF
13	TRBV6-1	TRBJ2-7	CASSRGLAFEQYF